The rows below give T cell receptor beta chains drawn from one sample of a study of T cell repertoires in urothelial bladder cancer. Assay: immunoSEQ multiplex PCR; the TCRdb copy retains only in-frame clones and omits some. This table has around 12,000 clones, about 70% appearing once. Sequencing was carried out using tumor-infiltrating cells from bladder cancer. These receptors were obtained from a human donor with urothelial carcinoma. The CDR3 runs from the conserved cysteine through the conserved F or W. D genes are given only for firm matches. A clone size is listed for some rows: how often the clone was seen (once, few, many), or a class if it is expanded.

V gene,D gene,clone size,J gene,CDR3 DNA,CDR3 protein
TRBV15,TRBD1,.,TRBJ1-4,TGTGCCACCAGTTCCCGGGACAGGGGGCGCCTTAATGAAAAACTGTTTTTT,CATSSRDRGRLNEKLFF
TRBV5-4,.,.,TRBJ2-6,TGTGCCAGCAGCTTGGAGGCAGACTCTGGGGCCAACGTCCTGACTTTC,CASSLEADSGANVLTF
TRBV6-6,.,.,TRBJ1-3,TGTGCCAGCAGTTACGGTCTAAGGTCGTCCGGAAACACCATATATTTT,CASSYGLRSSGNTIYF
TRBV5-1,.,.,TRBJ1-2,TGCGCCAGCAGCTTGGACAGGGCCTATGGCTACACCTTC,CASSLDRAYGYTF
TRBV19,.,.,TRBJ1-6,TGTGCCAGTCAAAGAACGGATTCACCCCTCCACTTT,CASQRTDSPLHF
TRBV7-8,.,.,TRBJ1-2,TGTGCCAGCAGCTTAGAGGACAGATACTATGGCTACACCTTC,CASSLEDRYYGYTF
TRBV28,.,.,TRBJ1-2,TGTGCCAGCAGCACGCAGGGGCTGGGCTATGGCTACACCTTC,CASSTQGLGYGYTF
TRBV4-3,.,.,TRBJ1-1,TGCGCCAGCAGCCAAGTATTCTTCACCGGGGTCACTGAAGCTTTCTTT,CASSQVFFTGVTEAFF
TRBV6-5,.,.,TRBJ2-3,TGTGCCAGCAGGCTAACTAGCACAGATACGCAGTATTTT,CASRLTSTDTQYF
TRBV5-1,.,.,TRBJ1-2,TGCGCCAGCAGCTCAACGGCAGGAGGGCACTATGGCTACACCTTC,CASSSTAGGHYGYTF
TRBV20-1,TRBD1,.,TRBJ2-7,TGCAGTGCGTCTGGGACAGAAGGTCCGTACTTC,CSASGTEGPYF
TRBV6-6,.,.,TRBJ1-5,TGTGCCAGCAGTTCAGGCGAGGGCATAAATCAGCCCCAGCATTTT,CASSSGEGINQPQHF
TRBV6-1,TRBD2,once,TRBJ2-5,TGTGCCAGCAGCCGACTTGGGAGGGACCAGTACTTC,CASSRLGRDQYF
TRBV2,.,few,TRBJ1-1,TGTGCCAGCATAAGAGGATCAGGGGACACTGAAGCTTTCTTT,CASIRGSGDTEAFF
TRBV27,.,few,TRBJ1-1,TGTGCCAGCAGTTTTCGGACTGGCAACACTGAAGCTTTCTTT,CASSFRTGNTEAFF
TRBV7-2,.,.,TRBJ1-2,TGTGCCAGCAGCCCGGTAGCCGGCAACTATGGCTACACCTTC,CASSPVAGNYGYTF
TRBV7-3,.,medium-sized,TRBJ1-1,TGTGCCAGCAGCTCAGGGGTGAACACTGAAGCTTTCTTT,CASSSGVNTEAFF
TRBV4-1,TRBD1,.,TRBJ1-5,TGCGCCAGCAGCCAATACCGGACAGGGGGCCGAGACAATCAGCCCCAGCATTTT,CASSQYRTGGRDNQPQHF
TRBV6-5,TRBD1,.,TRBJ1-1,TGTGCCAGCAGTTCAACGGACAGGGTCGTGGAGGCTTTCTTT,CASSSTDRVVEAFF
TRBV4-3,.,few,TRBJ1-4,TGCGCCAGCAGCCAAAGTTCGGCAGTTAATGAAAAACTGTTTTTT,CASSQSSAVNEKLFF
TRBV19,TRBD1,few,TRBJ2-1,TGTGCCAGTAGTATGGACAGGGAGCAGTTCTTC,CASSMDREQFF
TRBV6-5,.,.,TRBJ1-1,TGTGCCAGCAGTTACTCGACACTGAGGAACACTGAAGCTTTCTTT,CASSYSTLRNTEAFF
TRBV5-6,.,.,TRBJ1-3,TGTGCCAGCAGCTTGGGGTCAGGGCTTTCTGGAAACACCATATATTTT,CASSLGSGLSGNTIYF
TRBV11-2,TRBD1,few,TRBJ2-2,TGTGCCAGCAGGTCAGGGGGCCGGGAGCTGTTTTTT,CASRSGGRELFF
TRBV6-1,.,.,TRBJ1-2,TGTGCCAGCAGCATCAGGGGAGAAACGGCTGGCTACACCTTC,CASSIRGETAGYTF
TRBV19,TRBD1,.,TRBJ1-5,TGTGCCAGTAGTATAGACCCCGGGACAGGCCTAAATCAGCCCCAGCATTTT,CASSIDPGTGLNQPQHF
TRBV5-1,TRBD2,few,TRBJ2-1,TGCGCCACCAATAGCGGGGGGACGTACAATGAGCAGTTCTTC,CATNSGGTYNEQFF
TRBV7-2,TRBD2,medium-sized,TRBJ2-1,TGTGCCAGCAGCTTAGCGACTAGCGGCTACAATGAGCAGTTCTTC,CASSLATSGYNEQFF
TRBV4-2,.,.,TRBJ2-1,TGTGCCAGCAGCCGGAGTCACGGCGGACCCTACAATGAGCAGTTCTTC,CASSRSHGGPYNEQFF